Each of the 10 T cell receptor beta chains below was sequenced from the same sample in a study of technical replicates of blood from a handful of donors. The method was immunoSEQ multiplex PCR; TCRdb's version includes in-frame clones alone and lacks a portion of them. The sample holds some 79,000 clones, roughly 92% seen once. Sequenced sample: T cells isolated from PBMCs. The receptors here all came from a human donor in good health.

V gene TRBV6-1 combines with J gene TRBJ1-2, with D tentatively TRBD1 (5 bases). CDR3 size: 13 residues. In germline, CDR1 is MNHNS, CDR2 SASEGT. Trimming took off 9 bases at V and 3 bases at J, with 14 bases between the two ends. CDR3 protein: CASRQGVDYGYTF. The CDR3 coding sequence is TGTGCCAGTCGACAAGGGGTAGACTATGGCTACACCTTC.

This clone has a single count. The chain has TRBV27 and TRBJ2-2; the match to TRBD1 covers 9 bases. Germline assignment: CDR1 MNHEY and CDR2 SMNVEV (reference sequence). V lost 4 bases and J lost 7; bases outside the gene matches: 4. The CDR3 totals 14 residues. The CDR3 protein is CASSSGQGHGELFF. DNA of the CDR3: TGTGCCAGCAGTTCGGGACAGGGCCACGGGGAGCTGTTTTTT.

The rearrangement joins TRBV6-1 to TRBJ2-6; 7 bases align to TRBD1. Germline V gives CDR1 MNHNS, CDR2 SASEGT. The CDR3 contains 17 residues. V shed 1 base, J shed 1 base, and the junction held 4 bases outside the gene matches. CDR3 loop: CASSEEHRGSGANVLTF. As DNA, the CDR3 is TGTGCCAGCAGTGAAGAACACAGGGGTTCTGGGGCCAACGTCCTGACTTTC.

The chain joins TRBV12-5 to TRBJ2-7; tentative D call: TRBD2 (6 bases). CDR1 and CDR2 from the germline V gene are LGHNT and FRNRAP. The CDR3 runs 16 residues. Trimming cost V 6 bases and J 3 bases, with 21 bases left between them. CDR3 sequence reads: CASGLPRAGLNYEQYF. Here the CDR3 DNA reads TGTGCTAGTGGCCTCCCTAGGGCGGGGCTAAACTACGAGCAGTACTTC. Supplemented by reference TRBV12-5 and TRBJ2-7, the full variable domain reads DARVTQTPRHKVTEMGQEVTMRCQPILGHNTVFWYRQTMMQGLELLAYFRNRAPLDDSGMPKDRFSAEMPDATLATLKIQPSEPRDSAVYFCASGLPRAGLNYEQYFGPGTRLTVT.

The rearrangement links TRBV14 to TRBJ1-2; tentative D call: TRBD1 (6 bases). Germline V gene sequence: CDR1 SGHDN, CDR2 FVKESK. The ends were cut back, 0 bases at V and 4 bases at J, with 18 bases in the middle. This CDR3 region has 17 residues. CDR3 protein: CASSQDRQGPYSYGYTF. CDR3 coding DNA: TGTGCCAGCAGCCAAGATAGGCAGGGGCCCTACTCCTATGGCTACACCTTC.

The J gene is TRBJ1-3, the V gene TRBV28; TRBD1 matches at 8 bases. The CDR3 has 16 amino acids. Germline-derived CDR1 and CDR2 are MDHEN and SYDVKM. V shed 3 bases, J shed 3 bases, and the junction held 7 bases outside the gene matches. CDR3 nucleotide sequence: TGTGCCAGCAGTTTCATGTCAGGGGGCCTTGGAAACACCATATATTTT. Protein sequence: CASSFMSGGLGNTIYF.

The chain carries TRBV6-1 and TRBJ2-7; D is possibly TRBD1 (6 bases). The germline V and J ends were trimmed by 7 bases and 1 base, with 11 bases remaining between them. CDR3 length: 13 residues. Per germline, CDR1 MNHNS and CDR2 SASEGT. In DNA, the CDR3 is TGTGCCAGCACCGTCGACAGGTCCTACGAGCAGTACTTC. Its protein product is CASTVDRSYEQYF.

CDR3 region: CASSHRAGGYTF. In DNA form, the CDR3 reads TGTGCCAGCAGCCACAGGGCCGGAGGCTACACCTTC. The chain couples TRBV6-5 to TRBJ1-2; D perhaps matches TRBD1 (6 bases). The CDR3 consists of 12 residues. CDR1 and CDR2 (germline): MNHEY, SVGAGI. Trimming removed 6 bases from V and 8 bases from J, with 13 bases in between.

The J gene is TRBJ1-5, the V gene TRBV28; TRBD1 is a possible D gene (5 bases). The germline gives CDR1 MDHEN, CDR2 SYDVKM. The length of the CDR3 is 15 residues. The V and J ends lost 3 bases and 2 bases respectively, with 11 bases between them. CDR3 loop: CASSLAREGNQPQHF. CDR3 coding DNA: TGTGCCAGCAGTTTGGCCAGGGAGGGCAATCAGCCCCAGCATTTT.

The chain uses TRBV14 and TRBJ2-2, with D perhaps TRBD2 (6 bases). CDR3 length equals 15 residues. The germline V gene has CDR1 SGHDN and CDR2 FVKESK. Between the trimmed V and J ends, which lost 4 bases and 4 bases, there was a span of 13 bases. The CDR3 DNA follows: TGTGCCAGCAGCCTCGCGGGACCCCTCACCGGGGAGCTGTTTTTT. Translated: CASSLAGPLTGELFF.